These 19 T cell receptor beta chains came from one sample sequenced in a study of T cell repertoires in cytomegalovirus infection. MiXCR, run by TCRdb on the reads, gives a single entry per CDR3 protein. The sample lists approximately 730,000 distinct CDR3 sequences; roughly 33% were seen once. Their recognized antigens are unknown. This specimen consisted of cultured PBMCs, obtained from culture after CMV antigen stimulation. These receptors were taken from a human donor in good health (CMV status not recorded). Some clones in this sample may be carry-over from other donors' samples.

This clonotype was seen ten or more times. The rearrangement uses TRBV12-3 or TRBV12-4 and TRBJ1-3, with D tentatively TRBD1 (5 bases). The V gene lost 5 bases and the J gene lost 0 bases, with 14 bases spanning the gap. CDR3 length equals 16 residues. The CDR3 is CASSPPGPLSGNTIYF. The CDR3 nucleotides are TGTGCCAGCAGTCCGCCGGGACCACTCTCTGGAAACACCATATATTTT.

This chain links TRBV7-2 with TRBJ2-1; no reliable D call. CDR1 is SGHTA, CDR2 FQGNSA, per germline. V dropped 3 bases and J dropped 0 bases, with 12 bases sitting between them. CDR3 length: 16 amino acids. CDR3 protein: CASSFFGKGSYNEQFF. CDR3 nucleotides: TGTGCCAGCAGCTTTTTTGGGAAGGGCTCCTACAATGAGCAGTTCTTC.

This chain links TRBV7-8 with TRBJ2-7, with 10 positions matching TRBD2. Germline CDR1 reads SGHVS; CDR2 reads FQNEAQ. Germline trimming cut 1 base from V and 6 bases from J; bases unmatched to any gene: 6. CDR3 length: 15 residues. This CDR3 is CASSLDSGRALEQYF. The CDR3 nucleotides read TGTGCCAGCAGCTTAGACAGCGGGAGGGCCCTCGAGCAGTACTTC.

This clonotype has only a few counts. The chain is built from TRBV15 and TRBJ2-3; TRBD1 is a possible D gene (6 bases). The CDR3 runs to 14 residues. The V and J ends lost 1 base and 2 bases respectively, with 7 bases between them. Germline V gene sequence: CDR1 LNHNV, CDR2 YYDKDF (reference sequence). In DNA, the CDR3 is TGTGCCACCAGCAGAGGGACAGTCACAGATACGCAGTATTTT. Translation: CATSRGTVTDTQYF.

V and J are TRBV6-5 and TRBJ1-3, with unresolved D. Germline V gives CDR1 MNHEY, CDR2 SVGAGI. The V and J ends lost 7 bases and 0 bases respectively, with 10 bases between them. CDR3 length equals 14 residues. The CDR3 DNA reads as TGTGCCAGCAAAGGTGGGATCTCTGGAAACACCATATATTTT. This gives the protein CASKGGISGNTIYF.

This clonotype was detected many times. The chain recombines TRBV7-2 with TRBJ2-1; D is ambiguous. The V and J ends lost 5 bases and 4 bases respectively, with 9 bases between them. Germline V gene lookup returns CDR1 SGHTA and CDR2 FQGNSA. The CDR3 covers 13 residues. DNA for the CDR3: TGTGCCAGCAGCCACGACGGATACAATGAGCAGTTCTTC. Amino acid sequence: CASSHDGYNEQFF.

V usage is TRBV9 and J usage is TRBJ2-1, with 12 bases identical to TRBD2. The CDR3 is 20 residues long. Germline loops: CDR1 SGDLS, CDR2 YYNGEE. V shed 4 bases and J 9 bases; nucleotides not matched to a gene: 23. In nucleotides, the CDR3 is TGTGCCAGCAGCCTACCCGGGAGGACTAGCGGGGCCCCTAGGGATAGTGAGCAGTTCTTC. Its translation: CASSLPGRTSGAPRDSEQFF.

The chain links TRBV19 to TRBJ2-1, with D possibly TRBD2 on 6 matching bases. Trimming stripped 0 bases from V and 2 bases from J, with 8 bases between. CDR3 length: 15 amino acids. Germline V gene data show CDR1 as LNHDA and CDR2 as SQIVND (reference sequence). CDR3 protein: CASSIERGTYNEQFF. The CDR3 coding sequence is TGTGCCAGTAGTATAGAGCGGGGAACCTACAATGAGCAGTTCTTC.

This clonotype has a handful of counts. V usage is TRBV7-2 and J usage is TRBJ2-5; 7 positions match TRBD1. The CDR3 is made up of 13 amino acids. Trimming at V came to 5 bases and at J to 4 bases, leaving 4 bases not matched to a gene. Germline V gene sequence: CDR1 SGHTA, CDR2 FQGNSA. CDR3 residues: CASSNPGGETQYF. As DNA, the CDR3 is TGTGCCAGCAGCAACCCAGGGGGAGAGACCCAGTACTTC.

This clonotype was seen a handful of times. The V gene is TRBV23-1, the J gene TRBJ1-1; D ambiguous. TRBV23-1 is assigned to the ORF class and has an uncertain function. V was pared by 6 bases and J by 0 bases, with 14 bases between. The CDR3 contains 15 residues. CDR3 residues: CASSQGYRVNTEAFF. CDR3 bases: TGCGCCAGCAGCCAAGGTTATCGGGTGAACACTGAAGCTTTCTTT.

The rearrangement uses TRBV12-3 or TRBV12-4 and TRBJ2-3, with a weak D call TRBD2 (6 bases). V was trimmed by 5 bases and J by 4 bases, leaving 13 bases between them. The CDR3 contains 14 residues. The CDR3 region has the DNA TGTGCCAGCAGTAGACTAGGGGTGGCAGATACGCAGTATTTT. Protein: CASSRLGVADTQYF.

The V and J genes are TRBV5-6 and TRBJ1-2, with a weak D call TRBD1 (6 bases). Germline V gives CDR1 SGHDT, CDR2 YYEEEE. The CDR3 runs to 14 residues. The V end lost 5 bases, the J end lost 8 bases, and 19 bases lay between the germline ends. CDR3 sequence: CASRPTGYHGGYTF. CDR3 in DNA: TGTGCCAGCAGACCTACAGGGTACCATGGAGGCTACACCTTC.

This clonotype was detected a few times. V usage is TRBV11-2 and J usage is TRBJ2-2; D ambiguous. CDR1 SGHAT and CDR2 FQNNGV come from the germline V gene. V was clipped by 5 bases and J by 3 bases, with 19 bases between them. This CDR3 is 17 amino acids long. DNA for the CDR3: TGTGCCAGCAGCCAACCCCAGGTTGGCTTGGACACCGGGGAGCTGTTTTTT. It specifies CASSQPQVGLDTGELFF.

The V and J genes are TRBV7-9 and TRBJ1-2, with no clear D. The V end was cut by 6 bases, the J end by 5 bases, with 22 bases between. The CDR3 covers 16 residues. Germline assignment: CDR1 SEHNR and CDR2 FQNEAQ (reference sequence). In nucleotides, the CDR3 is TGTGCCAGCAGTTACTTGGACGATGAAGTGGAGTATGGCTACACCTTC. Its translation is CASSYLDDEVEYGYTF.

The chain has TRBV20-1 and TRBJ2-2; D uncertain. V was cut by 6 bases and J by 0 bases, with 14 bases left in between. This CDR3 contains 15 residues. CDR1 and CDR2 (germline): DFQATT, SNEGSKA (reference sequence). The CDR3 nucleotides are TGCAGTGCCAGGCCCGGGTACGCGAACACCGGGGAGCTGTTTTTT. Amino acids: CSARPGYANTGELFF.

J is TRBJ2-5 and V is TRBV6-5; 12 positions match TRBD2. The trim removed 8 bases at V and 1 base at J, leaving 8 bases unmatched. CDR1 is MNHEY, CDR2 SVGAGI, per germline. This CDR3 is built from 16 residues. CDR3 coding DNA: TGTGCCAGCGGACCGCTAGCGGGGGGGCCCCAAGAGACCCAGTACTTC. Protein sequence: CASGPLAGGPQETQYF.

A few counts support this clonotype. V and J are TRBV5-1 and TRBJ2-5; D is uncertain. V was pared by 2 bases and J by 3 bases, with 11 bases between. Germline loops: CDR1 SGHRS, CDR2 YFSETQ. This CDR3 comprises 14 residues. The CDR3 loop reads CASSFYDMKETQYF. CDR3 sequence (DNA): TGCGCCAGCAGCTTCTATGACATGAAAGAGACCCAGTACTTC.

This clonotype was picked up many times. V and J are TRBV7-2 and TRBJ2-7, with TRBD2 matching over 8 bases. Germline loops: CDR1 SGHTA, CDR2 FQGNSA. V lost 4 bases and J lost 3; bases outside the gene matches: 5. There are 14 residues in the CDR3. CDR3 nucleotide sequence: TGTGCCAGCAGCTCGGGACTAGGATACTACGAGCAGTACTTC. Amino acid sequence: CASSSGLGYYEQYF.

This clonotype was detected only a few times. V usage is TRBV7-6 and J usage is TRBJ1-6; maybe TRBD1 (5 bases). In germline, CDR1 is SGHVS, CDR2 FNYEAQ. The V end was cut by 0 bases, the J end by 7 bases, with 13 bases between. The CDR3 spans 16 residues. The DNA for the CDR3 is TGTGCCAGCAGCTTAGCGGGGGTGGGGGGGAATTCACCCCTCCACTTT. This gives the protein CASSLAGVGGNSPLHF.